The TCR beta chain under discussion was sequenced for a study of vaccination and CD4 T cells after COVID-19. Across the whole study: Each participant was administered two doses of a vaccine, which was either BNT162b2 or mRNA-1273. Overall study findings and caveats: Relatively few convalescent patients were studied; early post-infection timepoints were not included.

Sequence data for DNA of cultured CD4+ T cells were generated by the Oncomine TCR Beta short-read assay. DNA came from CD4+ T cells after culture. MiXCR, run by TCRdb on the PCR reads, gives a single entry per CDR3 protein. The repertoire holds about 13,000 distinct CDR3 sequences, with more than 75% as singletons. Described treatment: approximately 9-day PBMC culture with coronavirus spike peptide pools or control peptides (ViraFEST assay). ViraFEST sequenced TCRs after peptide-pool expansion of antigen-specific T cells. To note about this clonotype: The antigen is not known.

The receptor was derived from a human donor who had recovered from COVID-19. Sample: CD4+ T cells from blood, cultured in vitro.

The CDR3 region is CASSIRDRLNQPQHF. The CDR3, as DNA: TGTGCCAGTAGTATACGGGACAGATTAAATCAGCCCCAGCATTTT. V is TRBV19 and J is TRBJ1-5, with TRBD1 identical over 7 bases. V lost 2 bases, J lost 4 bases, and 5 bases stayed unmatched. This CDR3 is 15 amino acids long. Germline V gene sequence: CDR1 LNHDA, CDR2 SQIVND (reference sequence).